This T cell receptor beta chain was recorded in a study of cytomegalovirus exposure and HLA in healthy donors. As for the study in general: The 110 or so validation repertoires used a platform that matched the one used for the roughly 700 first-cohort repertoires, as a later analysis reported.

Trimming cost V 4 bases and J 6 bases, with 5 bases left between them. Germline CDR1 and CDR2: SEHNR and FQNEAQ (reference sequence). The CDR3 consists of 11 residues. Clones were sequenced by immunoSEQ multiplex PCR, and TCRdb holds only the in-frame ones, with some missing. Of 90,000 to 100,000 clones listed, approximately 90% were seen once; the top ten hold about 4%. In its sample, this clone was seen a few times. Its specificity is unknown. Study results and caveats: The CMV antigen specificity of a few CMV-associated chains was confirmed through in vitro analysis.

The donors were part of the validation cohort of 120 subjects. That cohort was separate from the first cohort, which comprised 550 to 750 subjects. The sequenced sample consisted of PBMCs. The V gene is TRBV7-9, the J gene TRBJ2-3; D unclear. This TCR came from a woman aged 30 to 39 in good health and CMV-seronegative. The CDR3 reads CASSSLDTQYF. CDR3 bases: TGTGCCAGCAGCTCCCTGGATACGCAGTATTTT.